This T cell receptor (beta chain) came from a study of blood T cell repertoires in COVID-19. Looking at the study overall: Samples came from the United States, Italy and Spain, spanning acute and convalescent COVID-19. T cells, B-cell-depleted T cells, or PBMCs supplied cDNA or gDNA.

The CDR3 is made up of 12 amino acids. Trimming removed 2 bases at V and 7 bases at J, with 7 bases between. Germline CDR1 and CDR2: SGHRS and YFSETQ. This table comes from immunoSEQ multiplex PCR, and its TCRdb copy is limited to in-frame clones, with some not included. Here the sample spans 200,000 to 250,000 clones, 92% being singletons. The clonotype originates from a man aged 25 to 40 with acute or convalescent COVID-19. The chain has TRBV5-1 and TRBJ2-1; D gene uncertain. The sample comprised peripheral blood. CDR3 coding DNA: TGCGCCAGCAGCTTTTCACTGAATGAGCAGTTCTTC. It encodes CASSFSLNEQFF.